The 4 T cell receptor beta chains below all came from one sample that was sequenced in a study of T-cell memory formation after mild COVID-19. TCRdb analysed the 5' RACE reads with MiXCR anew, one entry per CDR3 protein. The sample includes about 320,000 distinct CDR3 sequences, 14% of them seen just once. The source material was PBMCs or a T cell subset sorted from them (not recorded which). The receptor source for this set is a man younger than 35 who had mild COVID-19 (a few samples of this study predate the infection). Cell type and time point are not known.

Many counts were recorded for this clonotype. The chain couples TRBV11-2 to TRBJ2-5, with 11 bases fitting TRBD2. This CDR3 is built from 13 residues. V shed 8 bases, J shed 4 bases, and the junction held 3 bases outside the gene matches. The V gene's germline CDR1 is SGHAT and CDR2 FQNNGV. The CDR3 DNA follows: TGTGCCAGCGTTGGACTAGCGGGAGAGACCCAGTACTTC. Translating it yields CASVGLAGETQYF.

This chain joins TRBV6-5 and TRBJ2-2; D is undetermined. Germline values: CDR1 MNHEY, CDR2 SVGAGI. CDR3 length: 13 residues. V lost 2 bases and J lost 7, with 8 bases in between. The CDR3 nucleotides read TGTGCCAGCAGTTACCCGCTGGGCGGGGAGCTGTTTTTT. Its protein is CASSYPLGGELFF.

This clonotype occurred many times. V is TRBV6-1 and J is TRBJ2-3; D gene ambiguous. Per germline, CDR1 MNHNS and CDR2 SASEGT. Trimming took off 4 bases at V and 3 bases at J, with 17 bases between the two ends. CDR3 length equals 16 residues. The CDR3, as DNA: TGTGCCAGCAGTGGAAATCCGGGCCGTGAGACAGATACGCAGTATTTT. Translating gives CASSGNPGRETDTQYF.

This clonotype was recorded a few times. CDR3 region: CASSQSKGGTIEQYV. For the CDR3, the DNA is TGTGCCAGCAGCCAATCCAAAGGGGGAACTATCGAGCAGTACGTC. V usage is TRBV3-1 and J usage is TRBJ2-7; tentative D call: TRBD1 (6 bases). Trimming cost V 2 bases and J 6 bases, with 17 bases left between them. The CDR3 covers 15 residues. Germline CDR1 reads LGHDT; CDR2 reads YNNKEL (reference sequence).